The subject of this entry is one T cell receptor (beta chain). These data come from a study of monozygotic twins with inflammatory bowel disease. Germline V CDR1 and CDR2: MDHEN, SYDVKM. This CDR3 spans 15 amino acids. No DNA is given; TCRdb re-called the 5' RACE reads and lists each CDR3 protein once. The listing contains fewer than 400,000 distinct CDR3 sequences. This clonotype was obtained from a human donor with ulcerative colitis or Crohn's disease, or a healthy co-twin of an affected twin (not recorded which). Sequencing input: blood. This chain joins TRBV28 and TRBJ2-5; TCRdb designates TRBD2, a call that cannot be tested without DNA. The chain's CDR3 is CASHPASLLQETQYF.